The rows below give T cell receptor beta chains drawn from one sample of a study of technical replicates of blood from a few donors. The method was immunoSEQ multiplex PCR; TCRdb's version includes in-frame clones alone and lacks a portion of them. The sample yields tens of thousands of clones, 85% to 95% seen once. What was sequenced was PBMCs. The receptor source for this set is a human donor in good health. Some clones in this sample may be carry-over from other donors' samples. Each CDR3 is given with its conserved first and last residue. The order of the fields is V gene, J gene, CDR3 protein.

>TRBV5-4|TRBJ2-2
CASSLGSSLAGELFF
>TRBV7-8|TRBJ1-1
CASSLDGDTEAFF
>TRBV23-1|TRBJ1-3
CASPGTANSGNTIYF
>TRBV12-5|TRBJ1-5
CASGLNNRADSNQPQHF
>TRBV7-3|TRBJ2-5
CASSPTGGGETQYF
>TRBV6-5|TRBJ1-1
CASSYSTGGYEAFF
>TRBV19|TRBJ2-5
CASSPPRQGMKETQYF
>TRBV29-1|TRBJ2-1
CSVGQRGQYNEQFF
>TRBV5-1|TRBJ1-1
CASSLVGPRGAFF
>TRBV6-1|TRBJ1-5
CASTSTGISNQPQHF
>TRBV19|TRBJ2-1
CASSIRSVVAGGNWPNEQFF
>TRBV19|TRBJ2-1
CASSIRQGTSNEQFF
>TRBV28|TRBJ1-1
CASSSPQTGPVGFF
>TRBV19|TRBJ1-1
CASSPDSYTEAFF
>TRBV12-2|TRBJ1-6
CASRHQGRSSYNSPLHF
>TRBV29-1|TRBJ1-3
CSVEDSTFGNTIYF
>TRBV5-4|TRBJ1-2
CASSLSGRGRGVSGYTF
>TRBV4-1|TRBJ2-5
CASSLRLAGVETQYF
>TRBV2|TRBJ2-1
CASSALWGGQGEQFF
>TRBV21-1|TRBJ1-4
CASNTQGAQEKLFF
>TRBV6-1|TRBJ2-7
CASSRDRGRDEQYF
>TRBV30|TRBJ1-1
CAWNPLGGTGGMNTEAFF
>TRBV15|TRBJ2-3
CATSRGATTDTQYF
>TRBV18|TRBJ2-1
CASSPHAGGVDEQFF
>TRBV4-3|TRBJ1-1
CASSQEGTGGYTEAFF
>TRBV7-2|TRBJ2-1
CASSFRTSGYPRDEQFF
>TRBV5-1|TRBJ2-5
CASSSGGQETQYF
>TRBV11-2|TRBJ2-4
CASSLDPKGLAGVAKNIQYF
>TRBV21-1|TRBJ1-2
CASSKGGGQGLNYGYTF
>TRBV18|TRBJ1-6
CASSQTGTGVGSPLHF
>TRBV6-1|TRBJ2-7
CASSLGVTGTYEQYF
>TRBV7-9|TRBJ1-2
CASSLETGGWDSKNYGYTF
>TRBV5-1|TRBJ2-7
CASSLFSDSLGDEQYF
>TRBV19|TRBJ1-5
CASSTPLNRARRINQPQHF
>TRBV4-3|TRBJ2-2
CASSLGKGLVFAGELFF
>TRBV25-1|TRBJ1-1
CASSESKGRRTEAFF
>TRBV4-2|TRBJ2-3
CASSQGGLATDTQYF
>TRBV7-9|TRBJ1-5
CASSLFGTGGDNQPQHF
>TRBV7-2|TRBJ2-2
CASSLAGGSNTGELFF
>TRBV7-6|TRBJ2-7
CASSLGRARTGVYEQYF
>TRBV7-3|TRBJ1-1
CASSQTQNTEAFF
>TRBV7-2|TRBJ2-3
CASSLSGRAPDTQYF